These 22 T cell receptor beta chains were sequenced from one sample in a study of regulatory T cells in long-lasting Graves disease. Stated time point: newly diagnosed GD, antithyroid drugs for less than 3 months. Isolated PBMC RNA provided the starting material for the TCR library. Arm-PCR of CDR3 regions with iRepertoire HTBI primers generated TCR beta libraries. TCRdb re-analysed the multiplex PCR reads in MiXCR, keeping a single row per CDR3 protein. The sample has roughly 500,000 distinct CDR3 sequences, about 15% seen once. These data also formed part of another study, on T cells in Graves' hyperthyroidism and ophthalmopathy.

The source material was peripheral blood mononuclear cells (PBMCs), sampled at new diagnosis, from a patient treated with antithyroid drugs. The source of these receptors is a woman aged 45-65 years with Graves disease.

This clonotype was counted at least ten times. The DNA for the CDR3 is TGTGCCAGCAGTTTAAGGACAGGGGGGACCTACGAGCAGTACTTC. Translating gives CASSLRTGGTYEQYF. The chain has TRBV12-3 or TRBV12-4 and TRBJ2-7; TRBD1 matches 10 bases. V lost 2 bases to trimming and J lost 2 bases; unmatched junction nucleotides: 3. The CDR3 is made up of 15 amino acids.

The V call is TRBV7-2, the J call TRBJ2-1, with 9 nucleotides matching TRBD2. The V segment lost 5 bases and the J segment 3 bases; nucleotides outside the gene matches: 8. This CDR3 comprises 16 residues. CDR1 is SGHTA and CDR2 is FQGNSA in the germline V gene. The CDR3 DNA reads as TGTGCCAGCAGCCGAGTAGCGGGAGTAGGCTACAATGAGCAGTTCTTC. Translated, it gives CASSRVAGVGYNEQFF.

V is TRBV10-2 and J is TRBJ1-6; D gene uncertain. The germline CDR1 and CDR2 sequences are WSHSY and SAAADI. CDR3 length: 14 residues. V lost 1 base and J lost 7, with 8 bases in between. In DNA form, the CDR3 reads TGCGCCAGCAGTGAGTACAGAGGGAATTCACCCCTCCACTTT. It is translated as CASSEYRGNSPLHF.

Details on this clonotype: Germline is not matched at one junction end, which may reflect a read error. The chain employs TRBV4-1 and TRBJ2-5, with 10 bases identical to TRBD2. CDR1 is MGHRA and CDR2 is YSYEKL in the germline V gene. CDR3 length equals 16 residues. The CDR3 protein is CASSQVGASGGETQYF. The CDR3 region has the DNA TGTGCCAGCAGCCAAGTTGGCGCTAGCGGGGGAGAGACCCAGTACTTC.

This clonotype was seen a few times. The V and J genes are TRBV28 and TRBJ2-7; TRBD1 agrees at 7 bases. With V trimmed by 7 bases and J by 4 bases, 10 bases remained unmatched. This CDR3 region has 14 residues. Germline loops: CDR1 MDHEN, CDR2 SYDVKM. CDR3 in DNA: TGTGCCAGCAACCCCCCAGGGGGTCCATACGAGCAGTACTTC. As protein: CASNPPGGPYEQYF.

This chain uses TRBV7-2 with TRBJ2-7; TRBD2 agrees at 8 bases. This CDR3 has 15 amino acids. The junction had 6 bases not matched to a gene; V was cut back by 5 bases and J by 0 bases. Germline lookup yields CDR1 SGHTA and CDR2 FQGNSA. This chain's CDR3 is CASSRGGGSSYEQYF. The CDR3 region has the DNA TGTGCCAGCAGCCGGGGGGGCGGGAGCTCCTACGAGCAGTACTTC.

For this clonotype: A much bigger clone sits one base away, suggesting this may be a read error. The chain carries TRBV2 and TRBJ1-1; 8 bases map to TRBD1. The V and J ends lost 3 bases and 6 bases, in that order; junction bases with no gene match: 9. CDR3 size: 15 residues. Looked up from germline, CDR1 is SNHLY and CDR2 is FYNNEI. This CDR3 is CASSEPGTGFPEAFF. DNA for the CDR3: TGTGCCAGCAGTGAGCCAGGGACAGGCTTTCCTGAAGCTTTCTTT.

This clonotype came up many times. The chain joins TRBV10-2 to TRBJ1-5; 7 bases fit TRBD1. Trimming removed 6 bases from V and 4 bases from J; junction bases left unmatched: 3. Germline lookup yields CDR1 WSHSY and CDR2 SAAADI. The CDR3 has 13 amino acids. CDR3 region: CASRQGQNQPQHF. The CDR3 bases are TGCGCCAGCAGACAGGGGCAGAATCAGCCCCAGCATTTT.

This clonotype was recorded at least ten times. V usage is TRBV30 and J usage is TRBJ1-1, with 10 nucleotides matching TRBD1. CDR1 GTSNPN and CDR2 SVGIG come from the germline V gene (reference sequence). CDR3 length equals 15 residues. V lost 4 bases, J lost 0 bases, and 5 bases stayed unmatched. CDR3 sequence: CAWKDRGLMNTEAFF. CDR3 nucleotides: TGTGCCTGGAAGGACAGGGGGTTGATGAACACTGAAGCTTTCTTT.

This clonotype is a singleton in its sample. Possible read error: a much larger clone is one base away. The genes are TRBV12-3 or TRBV12-4 and TRBJ2-1; TRBD2 matches at 9 bases. The CDR3 is 15 residues long. Here the CDR3 reads CACRVGLAENNEQFF. The CDR3 DNA sequence: TGTGCCTGCAGAGTGGGACTAGCTGAAAACAATGAGCAGTTCTTC.

In its sample, this clonotype was seen many times. CDR3 nucleotides: TGTGCCAGCAGTTTAGCGTCAGGGGGAACGAATCAGCCCCAGCATTTT. Protein sequence: CASSLASGGTNQPQHF. The gene calls are TRBV12-3 or TRBV12-4 and TRBJ1-5; TRBD1 agrees at 7 bases. J was trimmed by 4 bases and V by 0 bases; bases with no gene match: 6. The CDR3 sequence is 16 residues long.

This clonotype was observed a handful of times. The chain carries TRBV29-1 and TRBJ2-1; tentatively, D is TRBD1 or TRBD2 (7 bases each). This CDR3 is 14 amino acids long. Germline values: CDR1 SQVTM, CDR2 ANQGSEA. Trimming stripped 6 bases from V and 9 bases from J, with 21 bases between. CDR3: CSVRQGGEFVEQFF. CDR3 nucleotides: TGCAGCGTCCGACAGGGAGGGGAATTTGTTGAGCAGTTCTTC.

This clonotype was counted many times. The V call is TRBV7-9, the J call TRBJ2-1; 9 positions agree with TRBD2. In germline, CDR1 is SEHNR, CDR2 FQNEAQ (reference sequence). This CDR3 has 17 residues. Unmatched junction bases numbered 8, after V lost 5 bases and J lost 0 bases. CDR3 coding DNA: TGTGCCAGCAGCGACCTAGCGGGAACGGACTCCTACAATGAGCAGTTCTTC. Its protein is CASSDLAGTDSYNEQFF.

This chain uses TRBV29-1 with TRBJ1-1, with TRBD1 matching over 7 bases. There are 15 residues in the CDR3. Trimming cost V 3 bases and J 0 bases; bases outside gene matches: 7. Germline loops: CDR1 SQVTM, CDR2 ANQGSEA. The DNA for the CDR3 is TGCAGCGTTGAGGTCCTGGGACAGTTGAACACTGAAGCTTTCTTT. Encoded protein: CSVEVLGQLNTEAFF.

This clonotype has ten or more counts. V is TRBV20-1 and J is TRBJ2-1, with 12 bases fitting TRBD2. Germline values: CDR1 DFQATT, CDR2 SNEGSKA (reference sequence). Unmatched junction bases numbered 9, after V lost 6 bases and J lost 6 bases. The CDR3 is 15 amino acids. CDR3 sequence: CSAEPSGRAGNEQFF. CDR3 nucleotides: TGCAGTGCCGAACCTAGCGGGAGGGCCGGCAATGAGCAGTTCTTC.

In this sample, this clonotype turned up a few times. The rearrangement uses TRBV5-1 and TRBJ2-7; 10 nucleotides agree with TRBD1. CDR1 is SGHRS and CDR2 is YFSETQ in the germline V gene. V lost 4 bases and J lost 6; bases outside the gene matches: 7. The CDR3 covers 14 residues. The DNA of the CDR3 is TGCGCCAGCAGCCCATCCGGGACAGGGGTCGAGCAGTACTTC. As protein: CASSPSGTGVEQYF.

The V call is TRBV6-2 or TRBV6-3, the J call TRBJ2-7; TRBD2 matches 7 bases. CDR1 is MNHEY and CDR2 is SVGEGT in the germline V gene. The CDR3 consists of 15 residues. The J segment lost 2 bases and the V segment lost 4 bases, leaving 8 bases of the junction unmatched. DNA for the CDR3: TGTGCCAGCAGTTCCTTTGGACTAGTGGCCTACGAGCAGTACTTC. Amino acid sequence: CASSSFGLVAYEQYF.

This clonotype appeared a few times. The chain employs TRBV30 and TRBJ2-5; 11 bases are shared with TRBD2. Trimming cost V 3 bases and J 2 bases; bases outside gene matches: 2. The CDR3 covers 14 residues. CDR1 is GTSNPN and CDR2 is SVGIG in the germline V gene (reference sequence). The CDR3 loop is CAWRLAGGQETQYF. CDR3 coding DNA: TGTGCCTGGAGGCTAGCGGGGGGACAAGAGACCCAGTACTTC. Drawing the rest from reference TRBV30 and TRBJ2-5, the complete variable domain is SQTIHQWPATLVQPVGSPLSLECTVEGTSNPNLYWYRQAAGRGLQLLFYSVGIGQISSEVPQNLSASRPQDRQFILSSKKLLLSDSGFYLCAWRLAGGQETQYFGPGTRLLVL.

This clonotype is a singleton in its sample. A read error may explain this, as a much larger clone is one base away. Without the conserved terminal phenylalanine or tryptophan, this CDR3 likely stems from a read error. The V and J genes are TRBV7-3 and TRBJ2-1; TRBD1 matches 7 bases. Trimming at V came to 3 bases and at J to 2 bases, leaving 7 bases not matched to a gene. The CDR3 runs to 16 residues. Germline CDR1 SGHTA, CDR2 FQGTGA. CDR3: CASSFTGEVAYNEQFV. In nucleotides, the CDR3 is TGTGCCAGCAGCTTCACAGGGGAAGTAGCCTACAATGAGCAGTTCGTC.

The chain is built from TRBV27 and TRBJ2-2; the D is unclear. Germline V gene data show CDR1 as MNHEY and CDR2 as SMNVEV (reference sequence). This CDR3 has 14 residues. V shed 6 bases and J shed 5 bases, with 13 bases lying between them. The CDR3 here is CASRILGQTGELFF. The CDR3 nucleotides are TGTGCCAGCAGAATCTTGGGTCAGACCGGGGAGCTGTTTTTT.

This clonotype was recorded many times. Here the CDR3 DNA reads TGTGCCAGCACCACGGGAGAGTACTACAATGAGCAGTTCTTC. Its translation: CASTTGEYYNEQFF. The V and J genes are TRBV3-1 and TRBJ2-1, with a possible D match to TRBD2 (6 bases). Germline loops: CDR1 LGHDT, CDR2 YNNKEL (reference sequence). The V end was cut by 7 bases, the J end by 3 bases, with 13 bases between. This CDR3 has 14 residues.

The CDR3 loop is CASSLSLFGALQQYF. The CDR3 DNA reads TGTGCCAGCAGCTTAAGTTTATTCGGAGCCCTGCAGCAGTACTTC. The V call is TRBV7-9, the J call TRBJ2-7, with no clear D. CDR3 length: 15 residues. Germline loops: CDR1 SEHNR, CDR2 FQNEAQ (reference sequence). With 2 bases removed from V and 8 bases from J, the gap between germline ends came to 19 bases.